This T cell receptor (beta chain) emerged from a study of cytomegalovirus exposure and HLA in healthy donors. Study-level findings and limits: Generally TCR sequences proved uncommon, though certain public TCRs appeared in numerous donors.

Nominally healthy donors provided the samples, though records likely missed some immune exposures. Turning to this clone: Its cognate antigen is unknown.

13 Jbeta primers and 60 Vbeta primers were used for the PCR. TCRdb keeps only in-frame clones here, not all; method: immunoSEQ multiplex PCR. Of approximately 210,000 clones in the sample, about three quarters were seen once. Per germline, CDR1 MNHEY and CDR2 SMNVEV (reference sequence). Trimming at V came to 6 bases and at J to 4 bases, leaving 8 bases not matched to a gene. The CDR3 totals 14 residues. The rearrangement uses TRBV27 and TRBJ2-7, with 8 bases matching TRBD2. The sequencing input was PBMCs. The clonotype comes from a male donor in good health and CMV-seronegative. The CDR3 DNA reads as TGTGCCAGCAGCCCACTAGCGGTGGAGTACGAGCAGTACTTC. This codes for CASSPLAVEYEQYF.